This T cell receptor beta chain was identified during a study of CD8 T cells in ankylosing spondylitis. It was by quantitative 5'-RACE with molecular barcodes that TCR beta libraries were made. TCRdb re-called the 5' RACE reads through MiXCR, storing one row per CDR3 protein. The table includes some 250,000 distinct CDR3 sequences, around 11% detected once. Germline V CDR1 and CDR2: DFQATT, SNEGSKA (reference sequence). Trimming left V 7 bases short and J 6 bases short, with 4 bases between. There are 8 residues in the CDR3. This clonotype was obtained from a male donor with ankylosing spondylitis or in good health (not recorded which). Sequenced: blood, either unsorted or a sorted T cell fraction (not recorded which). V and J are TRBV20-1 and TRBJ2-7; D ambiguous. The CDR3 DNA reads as TGCAGTGTTCCCGAGCAGTACTTC. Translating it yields CSVPEQYF.